The next 27 T cell receptor beta chains were all read from a single sample in a study of blood T cell repertoires in COVID-19. The protocol was immunoSEQ multiplex PCR, while the TCRdb copy is restricted to in-frame clones and leaves out a portion. The sample comprises under 250,000 clones, 70% to 90% of which are singletons, and approximately 2.6% rests with the top ten. The sequencing input was peripheral blood. The receptors stem from a woman aged 70-85 years with active or convalescent COVID-19.

The chain couples TRBV28 to TRBJ1-2; 9 nucleotides agree with TRBD1. The CDR3 is 16 residues long. Unmatched junction bases numbered 11, after V lost 6 bases and J lost 3 bases. In germline, CDR1 is MDHEN, CDR2 SYDVKM. This CDR3 is CASRSPGTGNDYGYTF. The CDR3 DNA reads TGTGCCAGCAGAAGTCCCGGGACAGGGAATGACTATGGCTACACCTTC.

The chain couples TRBV28 to TRBJ2-5; D not resolved. Germline V lookup: CDR1 MDHEN, CDR2 SYDVKM. The CDR3 loop spans 11 amino acids. Trimming cost V 4 bases and J 5 bases, with 5 bases left between them. The CDR3 bases are TGTGCCAGCAGTTCTATCGAGACCCAGTACTTC. Translating it yields CASSSIETQYF. The full variable domain, rest sourced from reference TRBV28 and TRBJ2-5, is DVKVTQSSRYLVKRTGEKVFLECVQDMDHENMFWYRQDPGLGLRLIYFSYDVKMKEKGDIPEGYSVSREKKERFSLILESASTNQTSMYLCASSSIETQYFGPGTRLLVL.

The chain recombines TRBV19 with TRBJ1-4; 7 bases are a match to TRBD1. CDR3 length equals 17 residues. Germline V gene sequence: CDR1 LNHDA, CDR2 SQIVND (reference sequence). Losses at the gene ends were 6 bases for V and 0 bases for J; bases not matched to a gene: 10. Here the CDR3 reads CASSPTGLLATNEKLFF. In nucleotides, the CDR3 is TGTGCCAGTAGCCCGACAGGGCTTCTTGCAACTAATGAAAAACTGTTTTTT.

The chain uses TRBV3-1 (or the pseudogene TRBV3-2) and TRBJ2-7, with a weak D call TRBD2 (6 bases). Trimming took 4 bases from V and 6 from J, leaving 16 bases between them. The CDR3 length is 14 residues. Germline loops: CDR1 LGHDT, CDR2 YNNKEL (reference sequence). CDR3 nucleotides: TGTGCCAGCAGCCGGGTTGGGCGGGACGGCGAGCAGTACTTC. Translating it yields CASSRVGRDGEQYF.

This clone was recorded a few times. The sample has other DNA sequences that encode this CDR3 too. The chain is built from TRBV5-4 and TRBJ2-5; 10 positions agree with TRBD2. Germline V CDR1 and CDR2: SGHNT, YYREEE (reference sequence). Trimming at V came to 5 bases and at J to 1 base, leaving 2 bases not matched to a gene. The CDR3 extends over 14 amino acids. In DNA form, the CDR3 reads TGTGCCAGCAGTAGCGGGGGGACCCAAGAGACCCAGTACTTC. It specifies CASSSGGTQETQYF. The whole variable domain, filled in from reference TRBV5-4 and TRBJ2-5, reads ETGVTQSPTHLIKTRGQQVTLRCSSQSGHNTVSWYQQALGQGPQFIFQYYREEENGRGNFPPRFSGLQFPNYSSELNVNALELDDSALYLCASSSGGTQETQYFGPGTRLLVL.

The chain couples TRBV5-4 to TRBJ2-1, with D hard to call. CDR1 SGHNT and CDR2 YYREEE come from the germline V gene (reference sequence). V dropped 2 bases and J dropped 3 bases, with 3 bases sitting between them. This CDR3 contains 12 residues. CDR3 sequence reads: CASSFNYNEQFF. DNA of the CDR3: TGTGCCAGCAGCTTTAACTACAATGAGCAGTTCTTC.

The chain links TRBV3-1 (or the pseudogene TRBV3-2) to TRBJ1-2; D is undetermined. The CDR3 runs 13 residues. Trimming pared 1 base from V and 4 bases from J, leaving 7 bases between. Germline V CDR1 and CDR2: LGHDT, YNNKEL (reference sequence). Here the CDR3 DNA reads TGTGCCAGCAGCCAAGGAGGGTTCTATGGCTACACCTTC. Translated: CASSQGGFYGYTF.

Points on this clone: One end of the junction fails to match germline, which may point to a read error. The V call is TRBV9, the J call TRBJ1-6; tentative D call: TRBD1 (5 bases). This CDR3 is built from 15 residues. CDR1 and CDR2 from the germline V gene are SGDLS and YYNGEE. CDR3 sequence: CASSVGGGYSSPLHF. DNA of the CDR3: TGTGCCAGCAGCGTAGGTGGGGGGTATAGTTCACCCCTCCACTTT.

The V gene is TRBV6-5, the J gene TRBJ2-3, with 7 bases lining up with TRBD1. CDR1 and CDR2 from the germline V gene are MNHEY and SVGAGI. With 6 bases clipped from V and 5 bases from J, the junction kept 5 bases outside the gene matches. The CDR3 has 13 amino acids. The DNA of the CDR3 is TGTGCCAGCAGAACAGGGGCTGGAGATACGCAGTATTTT. The encoded protein is CASRTGAGDTQYF.

The table lists this clone with a few counts. The rearrangement links TRBV11-2 to TRBJ2-7; TRBD2 matches 13 bases. Germline V lookup: CDR1 SGHAT, CDR2 FQNNGV. V shed 5 bases, J shed 2 bases, and the junction held 3 bases outside the gene matches. The CDR3 is 15 amino acids. CDR3 nucleotides: TGTGCCAGCAGCCGCGGACTAGCGGGGGCCTACGAGCAGTACTTC. Translation gives CASSRGLAGAYEQYF.

Turning to this clone: One junction end does not reproduce the germline sequence, and a read error may be involved. CDR3 in amino acids: CASRIGGLAGARDTQYF. The CDR3 region has the DNA TGTGCCAGTAGGATAGGGGGACTAGCGGGGGCGCGAGATACGCAGTATTTT. The chain employs TRBV19 and TRBJ2-3, with 14 bases identical to TRBD2. There are 17 residues in the CDR3. The germline gives CDR1 LNHDA, CDR2 SQIVND (reference sequence).

The chain links TRBV19 to TRBJ2-6; D ambiguous. Germline-derived CDR1 and CDR2 are LNHDA and SQIVND (reference sequence). The CDR3 is made up of 15 amino acids. Trimming stripped 5 bases from V and 0 bases from J, with 8 bases between. For the CDR3, the DNA is TGTGCCAGTAGTGGTGCGAGCTCTGGGGCCAACGTCCTGACTTTC. Translating gives CASSGASSGANVLTF. The whole variable domain, filled in from reference TRBV19 and TRBJ2-6, reads DGGITQSPKYLFRKEGQNVTLSCEQNLNHDAMYWYRQDPGQGLRLIYYSQIVNDFQKGDIAEGYSVSREKKESFPLTVTSAQKNPTAFYLCASSGASSGANVLTFGAGSRLTVL.

This clone appeared once. This rearrangement joins TRBV6-5 to TRBJ2-1, with D perhaps matching TRBD1 (6 bases). CDR1 and CDR2 (germline): MNHEY, SVGAGI. V lost 7 bases and J 0 bases, leaving 13 bases between the germline ends. This CDR3 is built from 15 residues. The CDR3 region has the DNA TGTGCCAGCACCGTACAGGGTATCTCCTACAATGAGCAGTTCTTC. It encodes CASTVQGISYNEQFF.

This chain joins TRBV3-1 (or the pseudogene TRBV3-2) and TRBJ1-1; D is ambiguous. V lost 3 bases, J lost 8 bases, and 10 bases lay in between. CDR1 and CDR2 from the germline V gene are LGHDT and YNNKEL (reference sequence). This CDR3 has 12 amino acids. The CDR3: CASSQSRGEAFF. CDR3 in DNA: TGTGCCAGCAGCCAGAGTAGAGGGGAAGCTTTCTTT.

V and J are TRBV6-5 and TRBJ1-2; D ambiguous. This CDR3 has 11 amino acids. Germline V gene lookup returns CDR1 MNHEY and CDR2 SVGAGI. V shed 7 bases and J shed 11 bases, with 14 bases lying between them. This chain's CDR3 is CASTSSGSYTF. CDR3 bases: TGTGCCAGCACTAGCTCGGGAAGTTACACCTTC.

The rearrangement links TRBV7-9 to TRBJ1-3, with unresolved D. CDR1 is SEHNR, CDR2 FQNEAQ, per germline (reference sequence). The CDR3 has 15 residues. Trimming removed 1 base from V and 0 bases from J, with 7 bases in between. The DNA of the CDR3 is TGTGCCAGCAGCTTAGAACGGTTCTCTGGAAACACCATATATTTT. Amino acid sequence: CASSLERFSGNTIYF. Full variable domain (rest looked up from reference TRBV7-9 and TRBJ1-3): DTGVSQNPRHKITKRGQNVTFRCDPISEHNRLYWYRQTLGQGPEFLTYFQNEAQLEKSRLLSDRFSAERPKGSFSTLEIQRTEQGDSAMYLCASSLERFSGNTIYFGEGSWLTVV.

This chain joins TRBV6-5 and TRBJ2-7; 10 bases line up with TRBD2. The V gene's germline CDR1 is MNHEY and CDR2 SVGAGI. Unmatched junction bases numbered 5, after V lost 2 bases and J lost 4 bases. The CDR3 contains 15 residues. The CDR3 nucleotides read TGTGCCAGCAGTTACGGGCCTAGCGGGAGTTACGAGCAGTACTTC. This gives the protein CASSYGPSGSYEQYF.

A single count supports this clone. This sequence joins TRBV27 and TRBJ1-5; no clear D. CDR1 is MNHEY and CDR2 is SMNVEV in the germline V gene (reference sequence). V was pared by 6 bases and J by 7 bases, with 19 bases between. The CDR3 runs to 15 residues. CDR3 nucleotide sequence: TGTGCCAGCAGCCCATCGGACCGGACTTCACAGCCCCAGCATTTT. It yields the protein CASSPSDRTSQPQHF.

This clone has only one observation. CDR3 residues: CAWRGPGSPRKGYTF. CDR3 in DNA: TGTGCCTGGAGGGGTCCTGGTAGCCCGCGTAAGGGCTACACCTTC. The chain joins TRBV30 to TRBJ1-2, with D unresolved. The CDR3 has 15 residues. Trimming stripped 3 bases from V and 8 bases from J, with 22 bases between. CDR1 and CDR2 from the germline V gene are GTSNPN and SVGIG (reference sequence).

This chain's CDR3 is CASRSLMGQGLIFSGELFF. DNA of the CDR3: TGTGCCAGCAGGTCCTTGATGGGACAGGGCCTTATTTTCTCCGGGGAGCTGTTTTTT. The rearrangement joins TRBV27 to TRBJ2-2; 9 bases align to TRBD1. The CDR3 sequence is 19 residues long. Germline V CDR1 and CDR2: MNHEY, SMNVEV (reference sequence). The J segment lost 6 bases and the V segment lost 6 bases, leaving 20 bases of the junction unmatched.

The rearrangement joins TRBV6-5 to TRBJ1-2, with 9 bases fitting TRBD1. The trim removed 6 bases at V and 4 bases at J, leaving 3 bases unmatched. The CDR3 has 13 amino acids. Germline CDR1 and CDR2: MNHEY and SVGAGI. The CDR3 spells CASRRDRAYGYTF. CDR3 nucleotide sequence: TGTGCCAGCAGGAGGGACAGGGCCTATGGCTACACCTTC.

The chain has TRBV29-1 and TRBJ1-3; 11 bases are a match to TRBD1. V lost 7 bases and J lost 10; bases outside the gene matches: 6. This CDR3 comprises 12 residues. Germline V gene data show CDR1 as SQVTM and CDR2 as ANQGSEA. As DNA, the CDR3 is TGCAGCGCTGGGGACAGGGGGAAGACCATATATTTT. Amino acids: CSAGDRGKTIYF.

Comments on this clone: Other DNA sequences in the same sample also yield this CDR3. This sequence joins TRBV5-1 and TRBJ2-7; possibly TRBD1 for D (8 bases). Trimming removed 4 bases at V and 0 bases at J, with 14 bases between. CDR1 is SGHRS, CDR2 YFSETQ, per germline. CDR3 size: 15 residues. The CDR3 region has the DNA TGCGCCAGCAGCGGGGGGGACAGGAGCTCCTACGAGCAGTACTTC. This encodes CASSGGDRSSYEQYF.

The chain combines TRBV3-1 (or the pseudogene TRBV3-2) with TRBJ2-5, with 10 bases fitting TRBD1. This CDR3 is built from 15 residues. The ends lost 4 bases at V and 2 bases at J; junction bases unmatched: 4. The germline CDR1 and CDR2 sequences are LGHDT and YNNKEL (reference sequence). This CDR3 is CASSPGTGAQETQYF. Here the CDR3 DNA reads TGTGCCAGCAGCCCAGGGACAGGGGCTCAAGAGACCCAGTACTTC.

This clone was counted a single time. The chain has TRBV30 and TRBJ1-1; no reliable D call. Germline-derived CDR1 and CDR2 are GTSNPN and SVGIG (reference sequence). There are 14 residues in the CDR3. Trimming took off 5 bases at V and 4 bases at J, with 17 bases between the two ends. Here the CDR3 DNA reads TGTGCCTGGGAACACGGACTTGATCCCACTGAAGCTTTCTTT. It codes for CAWEHGLDPTEAFF.

V gene TRBV27 combines with J gene TRBJ2-1, with D possibly matching TRBD1 (5 bases). CDR3 length: 19 amino acids. Germline V gives CDR1 MNHEY, CDR2 SMNVEV (reference sequence). V was shortened by 3 bases and J by 1 base, with 22 bases between the two germline ends. The CDR3 sequence is CASSFVGPLISLSYNEQFF. The CDR3 DNA reads as TGTGCCAGCAGTTTCGTGGGGCCCCTTATTTCCTTATCCTACAATGAGCAGTTCTTC.

The rearrangement links TRBV5-1 to TRBJ2-3, with 7 bases aligning to TRBD2. V was clipped by 0 bases and J by 1 base; unmatched bases: 5. Germline loops: CDR1 SGHRS, CDR2 YFSETQ. The CDR3 runs to 16 residues. The DNA for the CDR3 is TGCGCCAGCAGCTTGGTGAGCGGGGCACGCACAGATACGCAGTATTTT. Translating gives CASSLVSGARTDTQYF.